The TCR beta chain described here comes from a study of T cell responses to AZD1222 COVID-19 vaccine. Whole-study findings and limits: The breadth and depth of Spike-specific TCRs increased once two AZD1222 doses had been given. At baseline, seropositivity was found in only a handful of AZD1222 recipients. The sample set comprised mostly white British donors with more females, and clonal diversity was possibly underestimated.

Data came from immunoSEQ multiplex PCR; TCRdb stores just in-frame clones and leaves some out. The sample has roughly 100,000 clones; 70% to 90% are singletons. Remarks on this clone: The antigen remains unidentified.

The CDR3 has 14 amino acids. V shed 3 bases and J shed 4 bases, with 12 bases lying between them. Germline V gives CDR1 KGHSH, CDR2 LQKENI. The source of this sequence is an adult in good health. This chain joins TRBV18 and TRBJ1-1; the D is unclear. The specimen comprised peripheral blood, sampled on day 0 of AZD1222 vaccination. CDR3 loop: CASSPETAGTEAFF. CDR3 in DNA: TGTGCCAGCTCACCCGAAACGGCGGGCACTGAAGCTTTCTTT.